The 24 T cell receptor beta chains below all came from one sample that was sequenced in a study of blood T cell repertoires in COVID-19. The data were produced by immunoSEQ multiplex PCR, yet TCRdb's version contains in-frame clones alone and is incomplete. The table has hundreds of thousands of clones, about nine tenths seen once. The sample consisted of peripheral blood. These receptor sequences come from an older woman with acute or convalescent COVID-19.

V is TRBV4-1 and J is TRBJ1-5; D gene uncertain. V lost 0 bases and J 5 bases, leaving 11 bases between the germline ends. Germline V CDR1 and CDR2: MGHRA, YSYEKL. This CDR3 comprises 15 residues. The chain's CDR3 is CASSQDTDLYQPQHF. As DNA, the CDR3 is TGCGCCAGCAGCCAAGATACGGACTTGTATCAGCCCCAGCATTTT.

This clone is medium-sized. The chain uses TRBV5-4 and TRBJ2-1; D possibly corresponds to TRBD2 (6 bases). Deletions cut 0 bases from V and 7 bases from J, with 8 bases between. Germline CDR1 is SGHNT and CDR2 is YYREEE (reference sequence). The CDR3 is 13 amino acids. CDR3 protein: CASSLGLANEQFF. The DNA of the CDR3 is TGTGCCAGCAGCTTGGGGCTAGCGAATGAGCAGTTCTTC.

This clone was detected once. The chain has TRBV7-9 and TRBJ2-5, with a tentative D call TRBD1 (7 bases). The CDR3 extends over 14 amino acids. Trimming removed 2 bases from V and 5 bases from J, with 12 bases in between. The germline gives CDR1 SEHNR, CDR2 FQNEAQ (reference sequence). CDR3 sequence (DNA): TGTGCCAGCAGCTTACCCCCAGGGGGGGAGACCCAGTACTTC. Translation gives CASSLPPGGETQYF. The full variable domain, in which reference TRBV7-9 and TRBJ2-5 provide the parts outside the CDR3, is DTGVSQNPRHKITKRGQNVTFRCDPISEHNRLYWYRQTLGQGPEFLTYFQNEAQLEKSRLLSDRFSAERPKGSFSTLEIQRTEQGDSAMYLCASSLPPGGETQYFGPGTRLLVL.

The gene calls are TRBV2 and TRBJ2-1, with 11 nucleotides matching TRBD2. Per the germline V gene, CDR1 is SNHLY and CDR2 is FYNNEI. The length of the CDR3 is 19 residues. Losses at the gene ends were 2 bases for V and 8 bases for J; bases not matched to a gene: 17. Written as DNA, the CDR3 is TGTGCCAGCAGTGAAACGGGGCTAAAGGGTAGCGGGAGGGCCGATGAGCAGTTCTTC. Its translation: CASSETGLKGSGRADEQFF.

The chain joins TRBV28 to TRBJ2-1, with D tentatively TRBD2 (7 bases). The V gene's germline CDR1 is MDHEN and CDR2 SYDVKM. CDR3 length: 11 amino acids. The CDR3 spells CATRGAPAQFF. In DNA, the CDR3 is TGTGCTACCCGGGGGGCCCCTGCTCAGTTCTTC.

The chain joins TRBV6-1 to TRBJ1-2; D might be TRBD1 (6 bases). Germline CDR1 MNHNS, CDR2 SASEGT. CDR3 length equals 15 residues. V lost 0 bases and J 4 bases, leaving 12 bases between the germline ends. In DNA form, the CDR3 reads TGTGCCAGCAGTGAAGCTCAACAGGGCTTCTATGGCTACACCTTC. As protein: CASSEAQQGFYGYTF.

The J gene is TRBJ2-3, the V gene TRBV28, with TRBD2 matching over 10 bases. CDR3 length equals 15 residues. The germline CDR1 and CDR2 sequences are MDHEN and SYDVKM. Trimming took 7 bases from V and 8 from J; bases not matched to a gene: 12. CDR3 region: CASTESSLAGVTQYF. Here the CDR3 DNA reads TGTGCCAGCACCGAGAGCTCTCTAGCGGGGGTTACGCAGTATTTT.

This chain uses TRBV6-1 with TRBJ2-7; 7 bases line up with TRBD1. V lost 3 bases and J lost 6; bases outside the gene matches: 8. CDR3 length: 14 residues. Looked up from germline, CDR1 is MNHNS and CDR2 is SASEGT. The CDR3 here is CASSDGQVPSEQYF. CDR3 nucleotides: TGTGCCAGCAGTGACGGACAGGTCCCAAGCGAGCAGTACTTC.

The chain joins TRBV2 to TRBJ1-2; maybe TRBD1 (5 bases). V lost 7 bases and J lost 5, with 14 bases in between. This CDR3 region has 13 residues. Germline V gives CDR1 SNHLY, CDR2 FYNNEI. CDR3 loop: CASISRVGYGYTF. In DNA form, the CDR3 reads TGTGCCAGCATAAGCAGGGTCGGGTATGGCTACACCTTC.

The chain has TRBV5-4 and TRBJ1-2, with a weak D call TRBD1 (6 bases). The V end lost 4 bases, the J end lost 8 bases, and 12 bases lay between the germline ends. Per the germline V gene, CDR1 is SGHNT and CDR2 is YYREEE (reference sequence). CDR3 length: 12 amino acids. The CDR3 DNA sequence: TGTGCCAGCAGCCTGTCAGGGGCCGGCTACACCTTC. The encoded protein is CASSLSGAGYTF.

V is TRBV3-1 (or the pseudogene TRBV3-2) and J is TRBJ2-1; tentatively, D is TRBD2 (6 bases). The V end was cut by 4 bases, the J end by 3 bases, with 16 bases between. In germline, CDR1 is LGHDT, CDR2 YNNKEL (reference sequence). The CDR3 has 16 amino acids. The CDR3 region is CASSLTGTPYYNEQFF. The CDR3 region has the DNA TGTGCCAGCAGCCTTACCGGGACTCCCTACTACAATGAGCAGTTCTTC.

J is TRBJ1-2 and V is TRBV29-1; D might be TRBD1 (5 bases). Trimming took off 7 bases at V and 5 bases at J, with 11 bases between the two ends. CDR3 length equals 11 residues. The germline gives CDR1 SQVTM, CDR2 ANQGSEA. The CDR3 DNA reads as TGCAGCGCAAAACAGGTTTATGGCTACACCTTC. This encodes CSAKQVYGYTF.

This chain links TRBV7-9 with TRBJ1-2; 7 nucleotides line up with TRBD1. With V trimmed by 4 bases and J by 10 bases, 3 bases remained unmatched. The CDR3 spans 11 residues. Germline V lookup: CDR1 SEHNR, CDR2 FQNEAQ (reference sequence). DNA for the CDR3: TGTGCCAGCAGCTACACAGGGGTCTACACCTTC. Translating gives CASSYTGVYTF.

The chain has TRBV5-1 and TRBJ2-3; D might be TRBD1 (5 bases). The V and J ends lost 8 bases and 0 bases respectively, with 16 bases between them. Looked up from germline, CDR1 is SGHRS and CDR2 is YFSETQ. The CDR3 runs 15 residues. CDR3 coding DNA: TGCGCCAGTGGCCCGACAGCCACTAGCACAGATACGCAGTATTTT. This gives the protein CASGPTATSTDTQYF.

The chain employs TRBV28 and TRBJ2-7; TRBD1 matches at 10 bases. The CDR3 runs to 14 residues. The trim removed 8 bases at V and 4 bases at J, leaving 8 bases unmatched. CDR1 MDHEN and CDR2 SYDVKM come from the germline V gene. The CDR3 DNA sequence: TGTGCCAGCCGGAACCGGGACAGGGGTTACGAGCAGTACTTC. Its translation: CASRNRDRGYEQYF.

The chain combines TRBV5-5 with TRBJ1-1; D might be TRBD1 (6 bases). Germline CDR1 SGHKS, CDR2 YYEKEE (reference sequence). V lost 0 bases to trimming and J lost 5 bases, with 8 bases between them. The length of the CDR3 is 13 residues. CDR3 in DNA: TGTGCCAGCAGCTTGGGGGGGCCTACTGAAGCTTTCTTT. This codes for CASSLGGPTEAFF. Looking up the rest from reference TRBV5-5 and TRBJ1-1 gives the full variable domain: DAGVTQSPTHLIKTRGQQVTLRCSPISGHKSVSWYQQVLGQGPQFIFQYYEKEERGRGNFPDRFSARQFPNYSSELNVNALLLGDSALYLCASSLGGPTEAFFGQGTRLTVV.

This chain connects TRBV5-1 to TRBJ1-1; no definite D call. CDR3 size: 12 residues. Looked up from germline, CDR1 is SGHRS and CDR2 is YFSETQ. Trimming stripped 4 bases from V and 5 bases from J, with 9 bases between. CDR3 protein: CASSPGGTEAFF. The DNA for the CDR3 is TGCGCCAGCAGCCCGGGCGGGACTGAAGCTTTCTTT. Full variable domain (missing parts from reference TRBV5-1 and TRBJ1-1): KAGVTQTPRYLIKTRGQQVTLSCSPISGHRSVSWYQQTPGQGLQFLFEYFSETQRNKGNFPGRFSGRQFSNSRSEMNVSTLELGDSALYLCASSPGGTEAFFGQGTRLTVV.

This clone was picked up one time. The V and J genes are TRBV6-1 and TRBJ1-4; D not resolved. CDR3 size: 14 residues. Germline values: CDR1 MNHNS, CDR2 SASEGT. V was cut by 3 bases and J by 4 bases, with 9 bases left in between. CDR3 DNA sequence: TGTGCCAGCAGTGAGTCGCGGCTTAATGAAAAACTGTTTTTT. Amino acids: CASSESRLNEKLFF.

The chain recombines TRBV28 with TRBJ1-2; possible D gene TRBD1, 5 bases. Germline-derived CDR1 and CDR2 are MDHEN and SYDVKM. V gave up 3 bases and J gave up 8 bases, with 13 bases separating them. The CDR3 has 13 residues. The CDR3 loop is CASSFQGMGGYTF. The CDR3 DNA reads TGTGCCAGCAGTTTTCAGGGTATGGGGGGCTACACCTTC.

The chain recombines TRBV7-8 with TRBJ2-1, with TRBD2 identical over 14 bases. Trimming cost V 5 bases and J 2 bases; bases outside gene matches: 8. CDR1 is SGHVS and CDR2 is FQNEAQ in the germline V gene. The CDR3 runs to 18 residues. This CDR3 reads CASSRSRLAGGPYNEQFF. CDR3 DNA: TGTGCCAGCAGCCGGAGTCGACTAGCGGGAGGGCCCTACAATGAGCAGTTCTTC.

CDR3 nucleotides: TGTGCCAGCAGCCGAAACCTGGGACAGGGGAACAATCAGCCCCAGCATTTT. This encodes CASSRNLGQGNNQPQHF. The chain uses TRBV6-2 or TRBV6-3 and TRBJ1-5; TRBD1 agrees at 10 bases. This CDR3 spans 17 amino acids. The V gene end was trimmed by 6 bases and the J gene end by 3 bases; junction bases not matched to a gene: 11. Germline CDR1 MNHEY, CDR2 SVGEGT.

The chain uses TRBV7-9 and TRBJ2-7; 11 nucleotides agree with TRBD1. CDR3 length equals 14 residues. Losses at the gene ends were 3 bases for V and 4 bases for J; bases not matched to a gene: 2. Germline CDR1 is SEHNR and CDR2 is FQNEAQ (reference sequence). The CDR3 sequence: CASSFGTGGYEQYF. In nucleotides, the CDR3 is TGTGCCAGCAGCTTCGGGACAGGGGGATACGAGCAGTACTTC.

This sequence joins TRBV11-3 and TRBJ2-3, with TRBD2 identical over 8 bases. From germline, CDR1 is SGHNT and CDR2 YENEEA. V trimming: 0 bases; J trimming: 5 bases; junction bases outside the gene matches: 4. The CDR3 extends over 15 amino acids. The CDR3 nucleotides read TGTGCCAGCAGCTTAGACGGGAGGGTGGGAGATACGCAGTATTTT. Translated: CASSLDGRVGDTQYF. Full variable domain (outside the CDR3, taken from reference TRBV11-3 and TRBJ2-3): EAGVVQSPRYKIIEKKQPVAFWCNPISGHNTLYWYLQNLGQGPELLIRYENEEAVDDSQLPKDRFSAERLKGVDSTLKIQPAELGDSAVYLCASSLDGRVGDTQYFGPGTRLTVL.

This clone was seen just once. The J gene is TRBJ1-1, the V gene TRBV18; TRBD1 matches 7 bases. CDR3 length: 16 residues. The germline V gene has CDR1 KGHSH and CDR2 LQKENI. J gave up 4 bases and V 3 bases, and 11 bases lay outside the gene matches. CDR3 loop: CASSPLPTGSSTEAFF. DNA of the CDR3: TGTGCCAGCTCACCCCTCCCGACAGGGTCATCCACTGAAGCTTTCTTT.